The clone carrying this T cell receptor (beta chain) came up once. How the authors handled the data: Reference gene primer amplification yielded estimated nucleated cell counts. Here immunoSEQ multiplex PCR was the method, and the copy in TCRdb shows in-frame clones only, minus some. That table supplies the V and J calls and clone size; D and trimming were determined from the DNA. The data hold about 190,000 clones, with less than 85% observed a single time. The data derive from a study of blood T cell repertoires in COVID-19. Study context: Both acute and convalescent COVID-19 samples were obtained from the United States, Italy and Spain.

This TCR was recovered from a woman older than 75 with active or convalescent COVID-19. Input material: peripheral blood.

The CDR3 DNA reads TGTGCCAGCTGGGAGGTGGGCCGAAACATTCAGTACTTC. Translation gives CASWEVGRNIQYF. This rearrangement joins TRBV27 to TRBJ2-4; tentative D call: TRBD2 (6 bases). The CDR3 is 13 amino acids. Germline CDR1 reads MNHEY; CDR2 reads SMNVEV (reference sequence). The ends were cut back, 8 bases at V and 6 bases at J, with 14 bases in the middle.